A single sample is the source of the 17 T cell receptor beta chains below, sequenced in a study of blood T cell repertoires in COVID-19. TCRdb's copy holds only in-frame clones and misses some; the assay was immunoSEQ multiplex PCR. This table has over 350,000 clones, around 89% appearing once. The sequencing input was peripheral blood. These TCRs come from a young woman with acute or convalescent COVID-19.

The CDR3, as DNA: TGTGCCAGCAGAAGGACTCGGAAGAAGGGTCAGCCCCAGCATTTT. This codes for CASRRTRKKGQPQHF. The rearrangement joins TRBV21-1 to TRBJ1-5. TRBV21-1 is tagged as a pseudogene. CDR3 length equals 15 residues.

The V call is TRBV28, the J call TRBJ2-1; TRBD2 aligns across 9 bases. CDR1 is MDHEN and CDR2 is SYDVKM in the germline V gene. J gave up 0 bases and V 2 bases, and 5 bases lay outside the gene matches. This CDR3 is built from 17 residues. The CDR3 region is CASSLGAGGVSYNEQFF. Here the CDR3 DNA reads TGTGCCAGCAGTTTAGGAGCGGGGGGAGTCTCCTACAATGAGCAGTTCTTC.

The CDR3 bases are TGTGCCTGGAGCTACAGGAAAGGATCACCCCTCCACTTT. Translating gives CAWSYRKGSPLHF. The V call is TRBV30, the J call TRBJ1-6; the D gene is possibly TRBD1 (5 bases). This CDR3 contains 13 residues. Trimming left V 3 bases short and J 10 bases short, with 13 bases between. Germline V gene sequence: CDR1 GTSNPN, CDR2 SVGIG (reference sequence).

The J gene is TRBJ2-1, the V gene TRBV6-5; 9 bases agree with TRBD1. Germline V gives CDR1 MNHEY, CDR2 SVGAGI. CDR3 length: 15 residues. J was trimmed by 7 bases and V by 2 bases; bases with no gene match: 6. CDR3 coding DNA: TGTGCCAGCAGTTACCCCGGACAGGGGAAGAATGAGCAGTTCTTC. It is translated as CASSYPGQGKNEQFF.

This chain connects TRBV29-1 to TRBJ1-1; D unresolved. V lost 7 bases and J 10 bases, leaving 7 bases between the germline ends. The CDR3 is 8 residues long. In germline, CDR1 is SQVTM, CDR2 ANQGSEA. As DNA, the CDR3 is TGCAGCGACAGCGGAGCTTTCTTT. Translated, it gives CSDSGAFF.

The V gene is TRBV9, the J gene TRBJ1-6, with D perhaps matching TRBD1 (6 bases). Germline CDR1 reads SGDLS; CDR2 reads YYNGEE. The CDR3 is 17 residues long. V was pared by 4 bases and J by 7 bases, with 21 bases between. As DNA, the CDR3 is TGTGCCAGCAGCCTACAAACGCTCACAGGGCCCAATTCACCCCTCCACTTT. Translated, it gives CASSLQTLTGPNSPLHF.

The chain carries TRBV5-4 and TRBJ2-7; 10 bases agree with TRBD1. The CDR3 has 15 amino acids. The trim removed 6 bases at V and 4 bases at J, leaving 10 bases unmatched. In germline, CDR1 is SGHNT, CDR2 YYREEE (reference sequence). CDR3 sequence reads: CASTTRGQGLYEQYF. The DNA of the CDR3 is TGTGCCAGCACAACCCGGGGACAGGGGTTATACGAGCAGTACTTC.

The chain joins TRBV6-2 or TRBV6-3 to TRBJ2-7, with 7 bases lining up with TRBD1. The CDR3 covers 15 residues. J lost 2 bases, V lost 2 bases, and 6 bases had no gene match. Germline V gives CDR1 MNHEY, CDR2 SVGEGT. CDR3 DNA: TGTGCCAGCAGTTACGCGACAGGGAGTCCCTACGAGCAGTACTTC. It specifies CASSYATGSPYEQYF.

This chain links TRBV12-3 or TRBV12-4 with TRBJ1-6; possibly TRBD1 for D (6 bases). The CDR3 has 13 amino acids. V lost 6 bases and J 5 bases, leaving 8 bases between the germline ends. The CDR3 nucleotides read TGTGCCAGCAGGAGGACAGATAATTCACCCCTCCACTTT. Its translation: CASRRTDNSPLHF.

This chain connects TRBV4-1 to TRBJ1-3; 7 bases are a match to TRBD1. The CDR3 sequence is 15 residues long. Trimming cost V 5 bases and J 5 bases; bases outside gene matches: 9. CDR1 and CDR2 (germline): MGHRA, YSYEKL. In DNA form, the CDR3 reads TGCGCCAGCAGCACCGACAGGGAGGAAAGAAACACCATATATTTT. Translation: CASSTDREERNTIYF.

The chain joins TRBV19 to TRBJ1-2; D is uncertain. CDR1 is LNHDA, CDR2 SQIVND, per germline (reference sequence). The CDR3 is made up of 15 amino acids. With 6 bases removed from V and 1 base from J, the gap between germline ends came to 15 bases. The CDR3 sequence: CASRYDTRFNYGYTF. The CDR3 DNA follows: TGTGCCAGTAGATACGATACCAGATTTAACTATGGCTACACCTTC.

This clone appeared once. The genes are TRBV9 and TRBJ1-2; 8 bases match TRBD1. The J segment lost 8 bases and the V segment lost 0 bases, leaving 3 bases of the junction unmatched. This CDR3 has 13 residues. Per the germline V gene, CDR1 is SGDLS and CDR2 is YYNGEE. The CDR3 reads CASSVVTGVGYTF. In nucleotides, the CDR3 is TGTGCCAGCAGCGTAGTGACAGGGGTGGGCTACACCTTC.

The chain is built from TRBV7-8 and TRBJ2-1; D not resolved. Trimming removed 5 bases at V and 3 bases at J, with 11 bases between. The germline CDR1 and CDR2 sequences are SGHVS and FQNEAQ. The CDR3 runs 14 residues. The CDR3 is CASSPLRSYNEQFF. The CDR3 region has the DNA TGTGCCAGCAGCCCCCTCCGTAGCTACAATGAGCAGTTCTTC.

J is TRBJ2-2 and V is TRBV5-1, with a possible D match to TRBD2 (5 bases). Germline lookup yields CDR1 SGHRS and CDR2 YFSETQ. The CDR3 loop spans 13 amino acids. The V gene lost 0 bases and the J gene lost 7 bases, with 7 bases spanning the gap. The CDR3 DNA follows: TGCGCCAGCAGCTTGGATCGGGACGGGGAGCTGTTTTTT. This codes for CASSLDRDGELFF.

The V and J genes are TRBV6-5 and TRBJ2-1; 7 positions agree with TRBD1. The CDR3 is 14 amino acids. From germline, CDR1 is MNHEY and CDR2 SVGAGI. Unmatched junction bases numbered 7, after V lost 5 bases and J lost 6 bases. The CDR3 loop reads CASSIAQGINEQFF. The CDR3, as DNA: TGTGCCAGCAGTATCGCACAGGGGATCAATGAGCAGTTCTTC.

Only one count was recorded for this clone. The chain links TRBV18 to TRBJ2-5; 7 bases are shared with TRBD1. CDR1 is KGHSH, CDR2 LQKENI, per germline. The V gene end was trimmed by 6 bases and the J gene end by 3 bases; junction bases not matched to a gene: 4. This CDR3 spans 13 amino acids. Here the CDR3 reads CASSGTGEETQYF. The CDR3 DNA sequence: TGTGCCAGCTCTGGAACAGGGGAAGAGACCCAGTACTTC.

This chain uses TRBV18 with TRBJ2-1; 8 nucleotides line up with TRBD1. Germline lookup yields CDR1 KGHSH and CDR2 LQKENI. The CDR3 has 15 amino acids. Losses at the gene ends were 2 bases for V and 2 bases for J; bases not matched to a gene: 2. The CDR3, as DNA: TGTGCCAGCTCACCAGGGACAGGTACCTACAATGAGCAGTTCTTC. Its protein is CASSPGTGTYNEQFF.